This T cell receptor (beta chain) is from a study of T cell changes during pregnancy in multiple sclerosis (dated by TCRdb to the late 2010s). Turning to the overall study: The study examined how the T cell repertoire changed over the course of pregnancy in women with multiple sclerosis.

Libraries came from the immunoSEQ multiplex PCR assay. The table comes from immuneACCESS by way of TCRdb, which keeps in-frame sequences with V and J called. Part of the clones is missing from these tables; in studies checked, under half for an unresolved V gene and the rest for unknown reasons. Present in this sample are roughly 52,000 clones, 94% of which were seen just once. The ten most abundant clones make up around 3.2% of the sample. Comments on this clone: Its recognized antigen is unknown. Base qualities were left out, and no much larger clone turns up one base away.

Looking up the germline V gene (reference sequence) yields CDR1 SEHNR and CDR2 FQNEAQ. Relative to germline, V is 0 bases shorter and J is 7 bases shorter, with 6 bases between their ends. Reading from cysteine to phenylalanine, the CDR3 counts 12 amino acids. Here the CDR3 DNA is all that survives: 36 bases in frame from base 1. The sequencing here drew on CD8+ T cells from peripheral blood mononuclear cells, taken in the third trimester of pregnancy. The chain links TRBV7-9 with TRBJ1-1; the D gene cannot be named for sure. The source of this sequence is a female donor with multiple sclerosis, enrolled in a pregnancy study. This receptor carries the CDR3 CASSLARDEAFF. The DNA sequence is given as TGTGCCAGCAGCTTAGCGCGAGATGAAGCTTTCTTT.